What follows is one T cell receptor beta chain and its context. Sequenced by immunoSEQ multiplex PCR; TCRdb stores in-frame clones only, minus some. The profile shows roughly 49,000 clones, approximately 92% of them singletons. This specimen comes from a study of blood T cell repertoires in COVID-19. Germline V gene sequence: CDR1 MNHEY, CDR2 SVGAGI. After removal of 4 bases from V and 3 bases from J, the junction contained 6 bases not matched to a gene. The CDR3 totals 15 residues. The sequence was obtained from a man in his 60s with active COVID-19. What was sequenced was peripheral blood. This rearrangement joins TRBV6-5 to TRBJ1-1; TRBD1 matches 9 bases. In DNA form, the CDR3 reads TGTGCCAGCAGTTCGGACAGGGGAGCTTACACTGAAGCTTTCTTT. Translating gives CASSSDRGAYTEAFF.